This T cell receptor (beta chain) comes out of a study of T-cell reconstitution after alpha-beta-depleted transplantation in children. Per the germline V gene, CDR1 is MNHNY and CDR2 is SVGAGI (reference sequence). Trimming took off 5 bases at V and 9 bases at J, with 13 bases between the two ends. This CDR3 contains 13 residues. As to this clonotype: Its matching antigen is unknown.

Study-wide points: Elevated TCRbeta diversity at day 60 was traced, in some patients, to surviving recipient T cells and thymic progenitors. T-cell counts and diversity at one year post-transplant came mainly from newly produced T cells. Expanded graft clones numbering several hundred reportedly gave rise to alpha-beta T cells about two months after transplant.

It was with unique molecular identifiers that the TCRbeta library was prepared. TCRdb reanalysed the PCR reads using MiXCR and keeps one entry per CDR3 protein. This sample has 800,000 to 1,000,000 distinct CDR3 sequences; roughly 29% occur once, and the top ten carry roughly 28%. The source material was PBMCs, mostly from graft donor cells, sampled 360 days after TCRalphabeta/CD19-depleted stem cell transplant. The chain uses TRBV6-6 and TRBJ1-4; D unclear. This TCR was recovered from a boy under two years old who had a stem cell transplant for SCID, so the T cells may come from the graft donor. DNA for the CDR3: TGTGCCAGCAGTATCGTCCCGGGGAAAAAACTGTTTTTT. Residues: CASSIVPGKKLFF.